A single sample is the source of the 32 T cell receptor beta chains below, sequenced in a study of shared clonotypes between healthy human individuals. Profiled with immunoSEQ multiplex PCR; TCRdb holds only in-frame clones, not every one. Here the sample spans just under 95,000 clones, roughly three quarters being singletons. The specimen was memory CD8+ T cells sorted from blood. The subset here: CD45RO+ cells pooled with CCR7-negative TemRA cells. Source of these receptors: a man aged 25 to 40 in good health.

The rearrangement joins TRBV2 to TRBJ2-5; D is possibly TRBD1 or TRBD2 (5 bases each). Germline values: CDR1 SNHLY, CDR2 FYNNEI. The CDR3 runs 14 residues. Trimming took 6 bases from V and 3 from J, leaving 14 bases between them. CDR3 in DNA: TGTGCCAGCAGGGTTGGGGGTTGGGAAGAGACCCAGTACTTC. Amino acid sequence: CASRVGGWEETQYF.

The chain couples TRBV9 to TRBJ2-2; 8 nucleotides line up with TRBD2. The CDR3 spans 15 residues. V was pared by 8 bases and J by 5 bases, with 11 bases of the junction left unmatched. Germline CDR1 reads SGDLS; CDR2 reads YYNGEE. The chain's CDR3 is CASSVGASGTGELFF. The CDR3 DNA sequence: TGTGCCAGTTCCGTAGGGGCTAGCGGGACCGGGGAGCTGTTTTTT.

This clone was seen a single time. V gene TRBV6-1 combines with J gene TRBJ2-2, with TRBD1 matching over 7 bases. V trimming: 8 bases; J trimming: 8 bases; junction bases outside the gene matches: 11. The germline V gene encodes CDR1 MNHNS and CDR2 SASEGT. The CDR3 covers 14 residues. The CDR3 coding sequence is TGTGCCAGCTTCCGGGACAGTGGGATGGGGGAGCTGTTTTTT. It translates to CASFRDSGMGELFF.

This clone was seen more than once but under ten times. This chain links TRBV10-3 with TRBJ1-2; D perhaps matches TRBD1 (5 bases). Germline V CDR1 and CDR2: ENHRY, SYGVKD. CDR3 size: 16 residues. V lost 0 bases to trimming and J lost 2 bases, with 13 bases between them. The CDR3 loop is CAISESGSHRNYGYTF. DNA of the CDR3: TGTGCCATCAGTGAGTCGGGCTCTCACAGGAACTATGGCTACACCTTC.

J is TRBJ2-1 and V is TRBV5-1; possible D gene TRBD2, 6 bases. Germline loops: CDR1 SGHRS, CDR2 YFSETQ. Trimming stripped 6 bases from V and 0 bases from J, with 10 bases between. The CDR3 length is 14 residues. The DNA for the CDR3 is TGCGCCAGCACCCGGGAGAGCTCCTACAATGAGCAGTTCTTC. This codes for CASTRESSYNEQFF.

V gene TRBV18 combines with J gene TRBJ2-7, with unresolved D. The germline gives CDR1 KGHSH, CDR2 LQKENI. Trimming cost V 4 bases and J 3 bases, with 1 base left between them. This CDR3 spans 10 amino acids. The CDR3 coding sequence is TGTGCCAGCTCACTCTACGAGCAGTACTTC. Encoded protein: CASSLYEQYF. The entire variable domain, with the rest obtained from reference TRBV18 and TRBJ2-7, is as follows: NAGVMQNPRHLVRRRGQEARLRCSPMKGHSHVYWYRQLPEEGLKFMVYLQKENIIDESGMPKERFSAEFPKEGPSILRIQQVVRGDSAAYFCASSLYEQYFGPGTRLTVT.

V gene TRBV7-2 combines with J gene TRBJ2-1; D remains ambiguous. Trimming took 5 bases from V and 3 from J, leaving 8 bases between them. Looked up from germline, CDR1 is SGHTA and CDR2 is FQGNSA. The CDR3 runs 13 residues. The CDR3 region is CASSPENYNEQFF. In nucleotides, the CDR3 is TGTGCCAGCAGCCCGGAGAACTACAATGAGCAGTTCTTC.

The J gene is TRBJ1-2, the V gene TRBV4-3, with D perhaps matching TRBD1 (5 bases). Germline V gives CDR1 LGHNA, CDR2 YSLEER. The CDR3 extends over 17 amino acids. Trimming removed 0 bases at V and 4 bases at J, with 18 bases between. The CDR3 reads CASSQDLVDSSGYGYTF. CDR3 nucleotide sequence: TGCGCCAGCAGCCAAGATCTGGTCGACAGTTCCGGCTATGGCTACACCTTC.

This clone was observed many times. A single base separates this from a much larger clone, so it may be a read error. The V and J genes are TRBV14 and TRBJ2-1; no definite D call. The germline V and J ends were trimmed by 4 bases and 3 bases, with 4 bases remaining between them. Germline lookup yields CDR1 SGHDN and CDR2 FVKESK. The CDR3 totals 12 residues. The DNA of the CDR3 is TGTGCCAGCAGCCCTAACTACAATGAGCAGTTCTTC. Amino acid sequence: CASSPNYNEQFF. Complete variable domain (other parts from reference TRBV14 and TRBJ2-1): EAGVTQFPSHSVIEKGQTVTLRCDPISGHDNLYWYRRVMGKEIKFLLHFVKESKQDESGMPNNRFLAERTGGTYSTLKVQPAELEDSGVYFCASSPNYNEQFFGPGTRLTVL.

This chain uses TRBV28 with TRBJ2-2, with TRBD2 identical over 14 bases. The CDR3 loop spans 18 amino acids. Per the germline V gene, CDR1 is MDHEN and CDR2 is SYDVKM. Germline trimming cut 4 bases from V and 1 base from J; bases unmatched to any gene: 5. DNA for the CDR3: TGTGCCAGCAGTTCGGGACTAGCGGGAGTTGGGAACACCGGGGAGCTGTTTTTT. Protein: CASSSGLAGVGNTGELFF.

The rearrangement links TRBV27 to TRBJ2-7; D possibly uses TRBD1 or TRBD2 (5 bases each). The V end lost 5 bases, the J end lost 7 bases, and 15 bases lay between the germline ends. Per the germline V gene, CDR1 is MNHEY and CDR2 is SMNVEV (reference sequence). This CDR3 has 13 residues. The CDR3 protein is CASSLGVEEEQYF. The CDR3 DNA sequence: TGTGCCAGCAGTCTGGGGGTTGAGGAAGAGCAGTACTTC.

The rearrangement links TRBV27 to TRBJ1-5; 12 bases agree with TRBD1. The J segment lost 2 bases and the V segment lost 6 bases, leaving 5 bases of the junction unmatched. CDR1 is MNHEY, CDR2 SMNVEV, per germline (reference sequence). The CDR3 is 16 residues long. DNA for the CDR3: TGTGCCAGCAGATCCGGGACAGGGGGCGGCAATCAGCCCCAGCATTTT. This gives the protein CASRSGTGGGNQPQHF.

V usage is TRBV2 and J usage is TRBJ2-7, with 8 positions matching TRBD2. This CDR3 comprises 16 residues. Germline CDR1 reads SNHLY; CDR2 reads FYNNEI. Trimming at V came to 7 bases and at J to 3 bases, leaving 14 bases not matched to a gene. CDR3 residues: CASTNGAGTRGYEQYF. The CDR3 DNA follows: TGTGCCAGCACGAATGGGGCCGGGACTAGGGGCTACGAGCAGTACTTC.

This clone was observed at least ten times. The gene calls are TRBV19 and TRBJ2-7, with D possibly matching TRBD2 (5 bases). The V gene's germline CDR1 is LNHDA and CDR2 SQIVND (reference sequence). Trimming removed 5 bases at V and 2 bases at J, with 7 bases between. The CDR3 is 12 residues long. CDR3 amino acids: CASSFGTYEQYF. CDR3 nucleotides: TGTGCCAGTAGTTTCGGGACCTACGAGCAGTACTTC.

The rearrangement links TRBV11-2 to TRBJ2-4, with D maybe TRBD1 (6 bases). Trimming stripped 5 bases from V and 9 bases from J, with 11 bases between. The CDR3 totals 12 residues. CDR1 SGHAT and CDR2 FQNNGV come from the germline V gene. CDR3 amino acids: CASSPQGTIQYF. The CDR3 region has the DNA TGTGCCAGCAGCCCACAGGGTACCATTCAGTACTTC.

The CDR3: CASSYGTGDGEQYF. CDR3 sequence (DNA): TGTGCCAGCAGTTATGGGACAGGGGACGGCGAGCAGTACTTC. The V call is TRBV11-1, the J call TRBJ2-7; 10 positions agree with TRBD1. Germline CDR1 and CDR2: SGHAT and FQDESV (reference sequence). The ends lost 6 bases at V and 6 bases at J; junction bases unmatched: 8. CDR3 length: 14 residues.

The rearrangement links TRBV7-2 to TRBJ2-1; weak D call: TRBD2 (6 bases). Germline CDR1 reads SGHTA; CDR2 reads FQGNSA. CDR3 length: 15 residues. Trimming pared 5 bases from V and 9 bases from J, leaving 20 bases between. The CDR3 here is CASSPSRLVSGEQFF. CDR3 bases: TGTGCCAGCAGCCCGTCCCGACTAGTAAGCGGTGAGCAGTTCTTC.

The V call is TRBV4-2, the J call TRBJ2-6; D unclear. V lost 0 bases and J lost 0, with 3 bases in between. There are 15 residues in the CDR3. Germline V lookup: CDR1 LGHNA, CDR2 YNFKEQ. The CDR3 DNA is TGTGCCAGCAGCCAAGACAACTCTGGGGCCAACGTCCTGACTTTC. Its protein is CASSQDNSGANVLTF.

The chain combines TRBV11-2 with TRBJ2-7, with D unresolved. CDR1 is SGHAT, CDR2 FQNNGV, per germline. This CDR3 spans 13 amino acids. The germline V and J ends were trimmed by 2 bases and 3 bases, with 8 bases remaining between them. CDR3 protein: CASSLFDHYEQYF. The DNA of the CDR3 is TGTGCCAGCAGCTTATTCGACCACTACGAGCAGTACTTC.

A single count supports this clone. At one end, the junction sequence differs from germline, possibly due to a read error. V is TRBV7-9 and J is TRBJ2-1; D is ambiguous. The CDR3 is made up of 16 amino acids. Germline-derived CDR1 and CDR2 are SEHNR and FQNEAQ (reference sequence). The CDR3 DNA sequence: TGTGCCAGCAGCTTTAGTTTGCGCACCTCCAACAATGAGCAGTTCTTC. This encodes CASSFSLRTSNNEQFF.

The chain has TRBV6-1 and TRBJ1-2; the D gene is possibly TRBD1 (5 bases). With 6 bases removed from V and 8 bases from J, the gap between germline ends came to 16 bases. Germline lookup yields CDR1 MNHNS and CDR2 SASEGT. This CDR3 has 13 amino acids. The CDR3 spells CASSPGGEQGYTF. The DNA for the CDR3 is TGTGCCAGCAGCCCCGGGGGGGAACAGGGCTACACCTTC.

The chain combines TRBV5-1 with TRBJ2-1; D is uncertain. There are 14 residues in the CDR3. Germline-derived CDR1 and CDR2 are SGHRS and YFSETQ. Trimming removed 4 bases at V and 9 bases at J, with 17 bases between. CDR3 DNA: TGCGCCAGCAGCCCGGATATTTTAACGGGTGAGCAGTTCTTC. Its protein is CASSPDILTGEQFF.

CDR3 bases: TGTGCCAGCAGCCCTTCCGGGCGCGGACGGTCATACGAGCAGTACTTC. Encoded protein: CASSPSGRGRSYEQYF. This chain connects TRBV7-8 to TRBJ2-7; D remains unclear. V lost 5 bases, J lost 4 bases, and 21 bases lay in between. This CDR3 comprises 16 residues. CDR1 and CDR2 (germline): SGHVS, FQNEAQ.

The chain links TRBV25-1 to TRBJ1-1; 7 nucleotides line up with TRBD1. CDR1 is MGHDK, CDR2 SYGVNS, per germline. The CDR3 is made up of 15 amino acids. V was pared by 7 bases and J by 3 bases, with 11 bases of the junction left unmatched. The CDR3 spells CASIKTGRGDTEAFF. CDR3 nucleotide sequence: TGTGCCAGCATTAAGACAGGGCGGGGGGACACTGAAGCTTTCTTT.

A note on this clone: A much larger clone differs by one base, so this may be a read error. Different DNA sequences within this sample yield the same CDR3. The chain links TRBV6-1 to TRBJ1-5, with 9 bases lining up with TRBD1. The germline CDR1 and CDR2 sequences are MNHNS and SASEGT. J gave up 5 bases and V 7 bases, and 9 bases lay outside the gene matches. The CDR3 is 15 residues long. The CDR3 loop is CASTGTGFFDQPQHF. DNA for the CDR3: TGTGCCAGCACCGGGACAGGGTTCTTTGATCAGCCCCAGCATTTT.

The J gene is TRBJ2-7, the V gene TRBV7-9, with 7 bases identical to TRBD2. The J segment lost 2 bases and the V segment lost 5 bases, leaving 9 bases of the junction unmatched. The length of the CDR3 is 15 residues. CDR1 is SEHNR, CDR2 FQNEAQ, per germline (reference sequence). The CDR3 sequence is CASSPPASGPYEQYF. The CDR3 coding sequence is TGTGCCAGCAGCCCACCGGCTAGCGGTCCCTACGAGCAGTACTTC.

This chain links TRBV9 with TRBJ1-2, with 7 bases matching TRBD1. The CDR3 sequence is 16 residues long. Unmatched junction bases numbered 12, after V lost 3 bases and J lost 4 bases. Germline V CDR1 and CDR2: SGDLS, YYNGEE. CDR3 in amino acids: CASSAMDRFASYGYTF. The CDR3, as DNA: TGTGCCAGCAGCGCCATGGACAGGTTTGCGTCCTATGGCTACACCTTC.

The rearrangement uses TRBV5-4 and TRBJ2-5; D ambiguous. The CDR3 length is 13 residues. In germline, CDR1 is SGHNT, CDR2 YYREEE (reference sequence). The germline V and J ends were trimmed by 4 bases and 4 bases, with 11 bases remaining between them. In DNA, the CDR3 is TGTGCCAGCAGCGGAAGGGAAAGAGAGACCCAGTACTTC. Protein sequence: CASSGRERETQYF.

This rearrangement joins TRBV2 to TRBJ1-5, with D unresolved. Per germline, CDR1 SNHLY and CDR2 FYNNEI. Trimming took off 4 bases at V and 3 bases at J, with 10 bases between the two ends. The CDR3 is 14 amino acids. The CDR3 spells CASSGANANQPQHF. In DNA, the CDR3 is TGTGCCAGCAGTGGCGCCAACGCCAATCAGCCCCAGCATTTT.

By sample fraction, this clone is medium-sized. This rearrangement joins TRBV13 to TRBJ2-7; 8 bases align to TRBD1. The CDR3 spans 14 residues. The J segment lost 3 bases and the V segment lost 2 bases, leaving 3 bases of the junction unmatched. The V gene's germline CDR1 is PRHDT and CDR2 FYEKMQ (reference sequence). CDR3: CASSLQGASYEQYF. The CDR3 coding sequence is TGTGCCAGCAGCTTACAGGGGGCTAGCTACGAGCAGTACTTC.

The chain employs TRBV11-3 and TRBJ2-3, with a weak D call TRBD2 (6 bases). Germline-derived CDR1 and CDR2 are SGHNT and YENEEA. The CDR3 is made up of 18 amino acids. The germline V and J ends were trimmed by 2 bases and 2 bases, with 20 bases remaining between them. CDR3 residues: CASSLSIGGLGFTDTQYF. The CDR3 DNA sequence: TGTGCCAGCAGCTTATCGATCGGGGGACTGGGGTTCACAGATACGCAGTATTTT.

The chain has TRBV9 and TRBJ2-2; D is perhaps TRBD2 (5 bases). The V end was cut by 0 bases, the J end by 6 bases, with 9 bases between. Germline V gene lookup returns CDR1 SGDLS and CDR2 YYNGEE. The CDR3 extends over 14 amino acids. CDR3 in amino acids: CASSVEAVAGELFF. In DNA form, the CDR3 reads TGTGCCAGCAGCGTAGAAGCGGTGGCCGGGGAGCTGTTTTTT.